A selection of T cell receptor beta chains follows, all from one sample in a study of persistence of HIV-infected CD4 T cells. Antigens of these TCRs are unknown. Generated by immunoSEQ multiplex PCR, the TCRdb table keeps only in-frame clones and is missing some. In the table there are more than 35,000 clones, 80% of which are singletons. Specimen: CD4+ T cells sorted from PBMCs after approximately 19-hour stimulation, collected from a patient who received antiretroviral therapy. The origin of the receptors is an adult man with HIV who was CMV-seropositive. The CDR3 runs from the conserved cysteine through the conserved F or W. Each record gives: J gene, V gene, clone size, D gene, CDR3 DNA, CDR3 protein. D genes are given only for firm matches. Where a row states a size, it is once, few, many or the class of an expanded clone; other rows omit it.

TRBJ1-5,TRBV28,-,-,TGTGCCAGCAGTAAAACCGGTGGGAGCAATCAGCCCCAGCATTTT,CASSKTGGSNQPQHF
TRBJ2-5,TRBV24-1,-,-,TGTGCCACCAGTGATTTGCAGGCAGGGAAAGAGACCCAGTACTTC,CATSDLQAGKETQYF
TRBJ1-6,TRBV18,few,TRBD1,TGTGCCAGCTCACCAAGTTCCGGGACAGGGGGGAATTCACCCCTCCACTTT,CASSPSSGTGGNSPLHF
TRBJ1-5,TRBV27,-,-,TGTGCCAGCAGTTTGGGGGCGGGGGGCCGCAATCAGCCCCAGCATTTT,CASSLGAGGRNQPQHF
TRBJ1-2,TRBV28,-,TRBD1,TGTGCCAGCAGTTTACCCACAGGGGGCGCCGGCTATGGCTACACCTTC,CASSLPTGGAGYGYTF
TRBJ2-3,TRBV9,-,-,TGTGCCAGCAACAGGGAGGGAGCCCCCACAGATACGCAGTATTTT,CASNREGAPTDTQYF
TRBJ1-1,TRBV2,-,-,TGTGCCAGCAGTGAAAGGGGGGCACGCTACATGAACACTGAAGCTTTCTTT,CASSERGARYMNTEAFF
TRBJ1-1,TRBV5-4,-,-,TGTGCCAGCAGCTTGGGGGCTTTACGGAGGACTGAAGCTTTCTTT,CASSLGALRRTEAFF
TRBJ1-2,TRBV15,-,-,TGTGCCACCAGCAGAGAGGGGAGAGGTTACGGCTACACCTTC,CATSREGRGYGYTF
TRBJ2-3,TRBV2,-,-,TGTGCCACCGGGACCTTTAACACAGATACGCAGTATTTT,CATGTFNTDTQYF
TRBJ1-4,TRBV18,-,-,TGTGCCAGCTCACCGGATGTCGGCGAAAAACTGTTTTTT,CASSPDVGEKLFF
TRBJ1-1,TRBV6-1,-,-,TGTGCCAGCAGAAGAATCTTTACAGCCAACACTGAAGCTTTCTTT,CASRRIFTANTEAFF
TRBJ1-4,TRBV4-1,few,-,TGCGCCAGCAGCCAAGCTACCCCAAACAGACCATGGGGTGAAAAACTGTTTTTT,CASSQATPNRPWGEKLFF
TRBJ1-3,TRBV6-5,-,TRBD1,TGTGCCAGCAGTTACTCTCCGACAGGGACTGGAAACACCATATATTTT,CASSYSPTGTGNTIYF
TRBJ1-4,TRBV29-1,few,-,TGCAGCGTTGTCATCCAAGCTGAGGGGGAAAAACTGTTTTTT,CSVVIQAEGEKLFF
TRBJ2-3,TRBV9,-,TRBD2,TGTGCCAGCAGCGAGGGCACTAGCGGGGTAACAGATACGCAGTATTTT,CASSEGTSGVTDTQYF
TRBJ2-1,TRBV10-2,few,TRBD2,TGCGCCAGCAGTGTGACTAGCGGGGGGGCCGTTGAGCAGTTCTTC,CASSVTSGGAVEQFF
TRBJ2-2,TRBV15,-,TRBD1,TGTGCCACCAGCAGAGGCCGGGACAGGGCCGGGGAGCTGTTTTTT,CATSRGRDRAGELFF
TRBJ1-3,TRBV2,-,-,TGTGCCAGCAGGCAGGGGAGCTCTGGAAACACCATATATTTT,CASRQGSSGNTIYF
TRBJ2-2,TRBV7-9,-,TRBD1,TGTGCCAGCAGCTCGACAGGGTCCGGGGAGCTGTTTTTT,CASSSTGSGELFF
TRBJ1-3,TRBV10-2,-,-,TGCGCCAGCAGCATAAAGGGGAGCTCTGGAAACACCATATATTTT,CASSIKGSSGNTIYF
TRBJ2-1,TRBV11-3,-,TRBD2,TGTGCCAGCAGTGATGGGACTAGCGGGGTGGTGAATGAGCAGTTCTTC,CASSDGTSGVVNEQFF
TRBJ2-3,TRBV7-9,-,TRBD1,TGTGCCAGCAGCCCGGGACAGGGGACAGATACGCAGTATTTT,CASSPGQGTDTQYF
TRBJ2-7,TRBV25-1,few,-,TGTGCCAGCAGTGCTCGTCTCGGCGTCTACGAGCAGTACTTC,CASSARLGVYEQYF
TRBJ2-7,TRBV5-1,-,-,TGCGCCAGCAGCTTGGCCGTCGCAGGACTCAATACGGGGCAGTACTTC,CASSLAVAGLNTGQYF
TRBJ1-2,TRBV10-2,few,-,TGCGCCAGCAGTGAGTCTGGGGGCGTGTATGGCTACACCTTC,CASSESGGVYGYTF
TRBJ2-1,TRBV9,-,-,TGTGCCAGCAGCGTATTGTCGTGGGGGTCTGAGCAGTTCTTC,CASSVLSWGSEQFF
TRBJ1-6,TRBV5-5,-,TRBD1,TGTGCCAGCAGCTTGAGGGCGACAGGGGTTGGGAATTCACCCCTCCACTTT,CASSLRATGVGNSPLHF
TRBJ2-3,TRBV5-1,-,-,TGCGCCAGCAGCTTTAGCACAGATACGCAGTATTTT,CASSFSTDTQYF
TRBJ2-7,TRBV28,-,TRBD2,TGTGCCAGCAGTCCCCCGGGGGGGAACGAGCAGTACTTC,CASSPPGGNEQYF
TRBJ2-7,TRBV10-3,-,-,TGTGCCATCAGTGATCCCGGAGGACCCTACGAGCAGTACTTC,CAISDPGGPYEQYF